The text below deals with one TCR beta chain. It lacks a known antigen. The input lacks base qualities; no much larger clone sits a single base away. The CDR3 holds 15 amino acids from the cysteine to the phenylalanine. Left in the record is the CDR3 DNA by itself, 45 bases read in frame from the first base. In the germline V gene, CDR1 corresponds to SGHTA and CDR2 to FQGNSA. V trim: 2 bases; J trim: 7 bases; unmatched bases: 7. Libraries came from 5' RACE. Instrument used: Illumina HiSeq 2500. A second PCR of roughly 6 to 11 cycles was run with a J-beta primer mix and a sample-barcoded 5' primer. A template-switch 5' adaptor carrying 12 random nucleotides introduced a unique molecular identifier onto each TCR beta cDNA molecule. Each sample yielded at least 2.5 million CDR3-containing paired-end reads. First-strand cDNA was synthesized from all RNA with the Mint cDNA synthesis kit, primed by a TRBC-specific oligonucleotide. All cDNA was treated with uracil-DNA glycosylase and then went through a first 18-cycle PCR with the universal primers M1SS and BC2_uni_R. The source study handled its data this way. For normalization, 1 million high-quality reads, each with a distinct molecular identifier, were randomly selected from each sample. Reads sharing molecular identifiers were discarded rather than binned into consensus sequences. MiTCR, run with a Q25 quality threshold and the strictest error-elimination algorithm, handled CDR3 identification, clonotype clustering and error correction. Lower-bound total TCR beta diversity was estimated with a nonparametric unseen species model using Euler transformation. TCRdb reprocessing: public reads trimmed at Q25 with fastp, clones called with MiXCR, in-frame beta chains kept. Duplicate CDR3 protein sequences are folded into a single record with the most common DNA and genes. The V and J calls follow TCRdb's processing rather than the paper's. Counted in this sample were 980,000 or so distinct CDR3 sequences; around 48% of them appeared once. About an eighth of the sample lies in the top ten.

The sample belongs to a study of blood T cells in healthy people across ages (dated by TCRdb to 2014 to 2015). In terms of the full investigation: Template switching captured roughly one uniquely barcoded TCR beta cDNA molecule per two T cells in model experiments. Age-related changes in TCR beta repertoire diversity were measured in the study by deep sequencing normalized with unique cDNA molecular identifiers. The donors were split into four age groups: young (average around 16 years), middle-aged (roughly 39), aged (62) and long-lived (roughly 77). To avoid experimental bias, donors of different ages were spread randomly across the sequencing lanes. Two additional independent replicas of 1 million unique cDNA reads from the same blood draw were analyzed for two donors (one aged 18 to 29 and one aged 80 or older). Here is what the overall study found, with its caveats: Estimates of total diversity based on one million sequenced T cells were considered lower bounds and underestimates. Observed TCR beta diversity correlated strongly with the percentage of naive T cells measured by flow cytometry. As age increased, observed TCR beta diversity per million T cells dropped in a roughly linear way, and a significant reduction was already evident by age roughly 36. Because the CMV infection status of the donors was unknown, age-related changes in expanded clonotypes may potentially have been confounded. Because profiling used bulk unsorted PBMCs, naive and antigen-experienced compartments could not be compared conclusively. Compared with the aged group, the long-lived group had more naive CD4+ T cells, fewer expanded clones and increased TCR diversity, a pattern suggesting age selection.

Donors were roughly 40 systemically healthy Caucasian individuals from Russia aged roughly 6 to 90 years. Each donor gave 9 to 10 milliliters of peripheral blood, collected into EDTA-treated Vacutainer tubes. Ficoll-Paque density-gradient centrifugation was used to isolate PBMCs, with at least 6.5 million per sample. Total RNA was extracted from PBMCs with Trizol reagent, with at least 6 micrograms obtained per sample. For every donor, an aliquot of PBMCs went through flow cytometry to measure the percentages of naive CD45RAhigh/CD27high T cells. The sample was blood. The source is a young man in good health. The rearranged chain carries TRBV7-2 and TRBJ2-1, with 8 middle bases fitting TRBD2. Here is the DNA: TGTGCCAGCAGCTTATTTGGCGGGGGGTGGAATGAGCAGTTCTTC. Translation gives CASSLFGGGWNEQFF.